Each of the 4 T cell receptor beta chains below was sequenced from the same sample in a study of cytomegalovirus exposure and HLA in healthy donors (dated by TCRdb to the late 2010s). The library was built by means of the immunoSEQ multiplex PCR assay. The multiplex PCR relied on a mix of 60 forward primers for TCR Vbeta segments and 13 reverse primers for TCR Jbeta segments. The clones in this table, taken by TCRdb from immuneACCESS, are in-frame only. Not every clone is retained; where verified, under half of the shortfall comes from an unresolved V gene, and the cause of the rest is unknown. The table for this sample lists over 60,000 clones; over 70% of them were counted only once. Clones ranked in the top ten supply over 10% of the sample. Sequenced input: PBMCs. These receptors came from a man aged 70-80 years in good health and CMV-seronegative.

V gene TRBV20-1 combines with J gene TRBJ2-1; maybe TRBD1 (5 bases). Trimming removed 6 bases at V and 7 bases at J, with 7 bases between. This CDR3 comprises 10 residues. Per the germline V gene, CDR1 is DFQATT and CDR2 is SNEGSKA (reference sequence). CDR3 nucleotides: TGCAGTGCAGCAGGGAATGAGCAGTTCTTC. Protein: CSAAGNEQFF.

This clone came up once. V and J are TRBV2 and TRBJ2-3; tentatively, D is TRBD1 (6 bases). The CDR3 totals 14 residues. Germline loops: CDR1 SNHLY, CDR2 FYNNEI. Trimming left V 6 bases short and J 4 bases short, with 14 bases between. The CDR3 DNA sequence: TGTGCCAGCAGGGATTTACAGGGCCCAGATACGCAGTATTTT. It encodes CASRDLQGPDTQYF.

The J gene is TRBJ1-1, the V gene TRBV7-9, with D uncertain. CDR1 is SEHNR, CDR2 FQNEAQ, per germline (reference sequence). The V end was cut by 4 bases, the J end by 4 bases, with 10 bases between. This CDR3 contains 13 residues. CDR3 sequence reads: CASSYQKSTEAFF. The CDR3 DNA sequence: TGTGCCAGCAGCTATCAGAAGTCCACTGAAGCTTTCTTT.

In DNA form, the CDR3 reads TGTGCCAGCAGCTTCAGCGGGGGCACCGGGGAGCTGTTTTTT. Protein: CASSFSGGTGELFF. The V gene is TRBV13, the J gene TRBJ2-2; TRBD2 aligns across 8 bases. The CDR3 totals 14 residues. From germline, CDR1 is PRHDT and CDR2 FYEKMQ (reference sequence). Trimming took 3 bases from V and 4 from J; bases not matched to a gene: 1.